This record looks at one T cell receptor beta chain sequence and its context. These data come from a study of Graves' ophthalmopathy and Graves' hyperthyroidism. The CDR3 covers 14 residues. The germline V and J ends were trimmed by 3 bases and 1 base, with 12 bases remaining between them. Germline values: CDR1 DFQATT, CDR2 SNEGSKA (reference sequence). RNA served as the template for amplifying TCR beta CDR3 regions. Second-round multiplex PCR followed a first-round RT-PCR using HTBI primers. TCRdb redid the calling of the multiplex PCR reads with MiXCR, one entry per CDR3 protein. Of about 740,000 distinct CDR3 sequences listed, roughly 40% are singletons.

This clonotype was sampled from an adult man with Graves' ophthalmopathy. The V call is TRBV20-1, the J call TRBJ1-1, with D hard to call. The source material was peripheral blood. CDR3 loop: CSARNGVGNTEAFF. CDR3 bases: TGCAGTGCTAGGAACGGGGTCGGGAACACTGAAGCTTTCTTT.